A selection of T cell receptor beta chains follows, all from one sample in a study of blood T cell repertoires in COVID-19. Assay: immunoSEQ multiplex PCR; the TCRdb copy retains only in-frame clones and omits some. Here the sample spans 350,000 to 400,000 clones, approximately 89% being singletons. The material sequenced was PBMCs or T cells enriched from blood (not recorded which). The receptors come from a man aged 40-49 years in a cohort exposed to, infected with or recovered from COVID-19 (not recorded which). The CDR3 runs from the conserved cysteine through the conserved F or W. D genes are given only for firm matches. Clone sizes are given selectively: once, few, many, or a class where the clone is expanded.

D gene: .
J gene: TRBJ2-2
clone size: .
V gene: TRBV7-8
CDR3 protein: CASRPQGSSGELFF
CDR3 DNA: TGTGCCAGCAGACCACAGGGATCTTCCGGGGAGCTGTTTTTT

D gene: .
J gene: TRBJ1-6
clone size: .
V gene: TRBV2
CDR3 protein: CASRRENSPLHF
CDR3 DNA: TGTGCCAGCAGGAGGGAAAATTCACCCCTCCACTTT

D gene: TRBD1
J gene: TRBJ2-7
clone size: .
V gene: TRBV27
CDR3 protein: CASSYGTGAGEQYF
CDR3 DNA: TGTGCCAGCAGTTACGGGACAGGGGCGGGCGAGCAGTACTTC

D gene: .
J gene: TRBJ1-1
clone size: .
V gene: TRBV5-1
CDR3 protein: CASSLGTLNTEAFF
CDR3 DNA: TGCGCCAGCAGCTTAGGGACACTGAACACTGAAGCTTTCTTT

D gene: TRBD1
J gene: TRBJ1-6
clone size: .
V gene: TRBV28
CDR3 protein: CASREDRGGGSPLHF
CDR3 DNA: TGTGCCAGCAGGGAAGACAGGGGAGGAGGTTCACCCCTCCACTTT

D gene: .
J gene: TRBJ1-1
clone size: .
V gene: TRBV10-3
CDR3 protein: CAISGGERGSTEAFF
CDR3 DNA: TGTGCCATCAGTGGGGGGGAACGGGGCAGCACTGAAGCTTTCTTT

D gene: .
J gene: TRBJ1-4
clone size: .
V gene: TRBV27
CDR3 protein: CASSPVTGPKGEKLFF
CDR3 DNA: TGTGCCAGCAGTCCAGTAACAGGGCCGAAAGGGGAAAAACTGTTTTTT

D gene: .
J gene: TRBJ2-7
clone size: few
V gene: TRBV7-2
CDR3 protein: CASSLAMSAYEQYF
CDR3 DNA: TGTGCCAGCAGCTTAGCGATGAGTGCCTACGAGCAGTACTTC

D gene: .
J gene: TRBJ1-1
clone size: .
V gene: TRBV5-1
CDR3 protein: CASSLWSGGAGTEAFF
CDR3 DNA: TGCGCCAGCAGCTTGTGGTCGGGAGGAGCGGGGACTGAAGCTTTCTTT

D gene: .
J gene: TRBJ1-6
clone size: .
V gene: TRBV5-1
CDR3 protein: CASRLERLLNSPLHF
CDR3 DNA: TGCGCCAGCAGGCTCGAGAGGCTACTAAATTCACCCCTCCACTTT

D gene: .
J gene: TRBJ2-1
clone size: .
V gene: TRBV5-1
CDR3 protein: CASSPGETYNEQFF
CDR3 DNA: TGCGCCAGCAGCCCGGGAGAGACCTACAATGAGCAGTTCTTC

D gene: TRBD1
J gene: TRBJ2-7
clone size: .
V gene: TRBV29-1
CDR3 protein: CSVEQGAYEQYF
CDR3 DNA: TGCAGCGTTGAACAGGGGGCCTACGAGCAGTACTTC

D gene: .
J gene: TRBJ1-1
clone size: .
V gene: TRBV20-1
CDR3 protein: CSASSGETEAFF
CDR3 DNA: TGCAGTGCTAGTTCGGGTGAGACTGAAGCTTTCTTT

D gene: .
J gene: TRBJ1-3
clone size: once
V gene: TRBV5-3
CDR3 protein: CARSFIDREDTIYF
CDR3 DNA: TGTGCCAGAAGCTTCATCGACAGAGAGGACACCATATATTTT

D gene: TRBD1
J gene: TRBJ1-2
clone size: .
V gene: TRBV18
CDR3 protein: CASSRTGGEGYTF
CDR3 DNA: TGTGCCAGCTCACGGACAGGGGGCGAGGGCTACACCTTC

D gene: TRBD1
J gene: TRBJ1-5
clone size: few
V gene: TRBV28
CDR3 protein: CASSSPGTANQPQHF
CDR3 DNA: TGTGCCAGCAGTTCGCCCGGGACAGCTAATCAGCCCCAGCATTTT

D gene: .
J gene: TRBJ2-5
clone size: .
V gene: TRBV5-1
CDR3 protein: CASSLDFSQETQYF
CDR3 DNA: TGCGCCAGCAGCTTGGATTTCAGCCAAGAGACCCAGTACTTC

D gene: TRBD1
J gene: TRBJ2-2
clone size: .
V gene: TRBV6-5
CDR3 protein: CATYRGVAGELFF
CDR3 DNA: TGTGCCACCTACAGGGGGGTGGCCGGGGAGCTGTTTTTT

D gene: TRBD2
J gene: TRBJ2-7
clone size: .
V gene: TRBV28
CDR3 protein: CASRLAGYEQYF
CDR3 DNA: TGTGCCAGCCGACTAGCGGGTTACGAGCAGTACTTC

D gene: TRBD2
J gene: TRBJ2-1
clone size: .
V gene: TRBV27
CDR3 protein: CASLPLAGGGNEQFF
CDR3 DNA: TGTGCCAGCTTACCACTAGCGGGAGGTGGCAATGAGCAGTTCTTC

D gene: TRBD1
J gene: TRBJ2-5
clone size: .
V gene: TRBV27
CDR3 protein: CASSLDRGETQYF
CDR3 DNA: TGTGCCAGCAGCCTAGACAGGGGTGAGACCCAGTACTTC

D gene: .
J gene: TRBJ1-5
clone size: .
V gene: TRBV28
CDR3 protein: CALGRGYNQPQHF
CDR3 DNA: TGTGCCCTCGGGAGGGGGTACAATCAGCCCCAGCATTTT

D gene: .
J gene: TRBJ1-2
clone size: few
V gene: TRBV27
CDR3 protein: CASSLTVNYGYTF
CDR3 DNA: TGTGCCAGCAGTTTAACAGTAAACTATGGCTACACCTTC

D gene: TRBD1
J gene: TRBJ2-7
clone size: .
V gene: TRBV6-6
CDR3 protein: CASSYPGTGIHEQYF
CDR3 DNA: TGTGCCAGCAGTTACCCCGGGACAGGGATCCACGAGCAGTACTTC

D gene: TRBD1
J gene: TRBJ1-3
clone size: .
V gene: TRBV27
CDR3 protein: CASSQDRGVGNTIYF
CDR3 DNA: TGTGCCAGCAGCCAAGACAGGGGGGTTGGAAACACCATATATTTT

D gene: .
J gene: TRBJ1-5
clone size: .
V gene: TRBV7-2
CDR3 protein: CASSLNREQPQHF
CDR3 DNA: TGTGCCAGCAGCTTAAATCGTGAGCAGCCCCAGCATTTT

D gene: TRBD1
J gene: TRBJ1-1
clone size: .
V gene: TRBV3-1/TRBV3-2
CDR3 protein: CASSRTGLHEAFF
CDR3 DNA: TGTGCCAGCAGCCGGACAGGGCTTCATGAAGCTTTCTTT

D gene: TRBD2
J gene: TRBJ2-1
clone size: .
V gene: TRBV18
CDR3 protein: CASSGPNGLAGYNEQFF
CDR3 DNA: TGTGCCAGCTCCGGGCCAAACGGACTAGCTGGCTACAATGAGCAGTTCTTC

D gene: .
J gene: TRBJ1-1
clone size: .
V gene: TRBV5-1
CDR3 protein: CASSLPGGSSTEAFF
CDR3 DNA: TGCGCCAGCAGCTTGCCGGGGGGCTCTTCCACTGAAGCTTTCTTT

D gene: TRBD1
J gene: TRBJ1-5
clone size: few
V gene: TRBV18
CDR3 protein: CASSPFSQGNNQPQHF
CDR3 DNA: TGTGCCAGCTCACCATTTTCACAGGGGAATAATCAGCCCCAGCATTTT

D gene: .
J gene: TRBJ2-3
clone size: .
V gene: TRBV13
CDR3 protein: CASSLSVEDTQYF
CDR3 DNA: TGTGCCAGCAGCTTAAGCGTAGAAGATACGCAGTATTTT

D gene: .
J gene: TRBJ1-4
clone size: .
V gene: TRBV30
CDR3 protein: CAWSVPTGAGEKLFF
CDR3 DNA: TGTGCCTGGAGTGTACCGACAGGAGCAGGTGAAAAACTGTTTTTT

D gene: .
J gene: TRBJ2-5
clone size: .
V gene: TRBV6-5
CDR3 protein: CASSPGWVAVGTQYF
CDR3 DNA: TGTGCCAGCAGCCCCGGGTGGGTAGCGGTCGGGACCCAGTACTTC

D gene: TRBD2
J gene: TRBJ2-1
clone size: .
V gene: TRBV5-4
CDR3 protein: CASSLMLAGGPSYNEQFF
CDR3 DNA: TGTGCCAGCAGCTTAATGCTAGCGGGAGGCCCCTCCTACAATGAGCAGTTCTTC

D gene: .
J gene: TRBJ1-6
clone size: .
V gene: TRBV7-2
CDR3 protein: CASSLRHSDNSPLHF
CDR3 DNA: TGTGCCAGCAGCTTAAGACACTCCGATAATTCACCCCTCCACTTT

D gene: TRBD2
J gene: TRBJ2-2
clone size: once
V gene: TRBV18
CDR3 protein: CASSGLAGTGELFF
CDR3 DNA: TGTGCCAGCTCTGGACTAGCGGGGACCGGGGAGCTGTTTTTT

D gene: TRBD1
J gene: TRBJ1-5
clone size: .
V gene: TRBV3-1/TRBV3-2
CDR3 protein: CASSQDHRGGQPQHF
CDR3 DNA: TGTGCCAGCAGCCAAGATCACAGGGGGGGCCAGCCCCAGCATTTT

D gene: TRBD1
J gene: TRBJ1-5
clone size: once
V gene: TRBV18
CDR3 protein: CASAGTDNQPQHF
CDR3 DNA: TGTGCCAGCGCCGGGACAGACAATCAGCCCCAGCATTTT

D gene: .
J gene: TRBJ2-7
clone size: few
V gene: TRBV7-8
CDR3 protein: CASSLGGSGYEQYF
CDR3 DNA: TGTGCCAGCAGCTTAGGGGGTAGCGGCTACGAGCAGTACTTC

D gene: .
J gene: TRBJ1-1
clone size: .
V gene: TRBV5-5
CDR3 protein: CASSLLLNTEAFF
CDR3 DNA: TGTGCCAGCAGCTTGCTTTTGAACACTGAAGCTTTCTTT

D gene: .
J gene: TRBJ2-3
clone size: .
V gene: TRBV30
CDR3 protein: CAWRTTSTDTQYF
CDR3 DNA: TGTGCCTGGAGGACGACTAGCACAGATACGCAGTATTTT

D gene: .
J gene: TRBJ1-3
clone size: .
V gene: TRBV7-6
CDR3 protein: CASRGVSGNTIYF
CDR3 DNA: TGTGCCAGCCGGGGGGTCTCTGGAAACACCATATATTTT

D gene: .
J gene: TRBJ1-6
clone size: .
V gene: TRBV21-1
CDR3 protein: CASSKELAGDSPLHF
CDR3 DNA: TGTGCCAGCAGCAAAGAGCTCGCAGGGGATTCACCCCTCCACTTT

D gene: TRBD1
J gene: TRBJ1-1
clone size: .
V gene: TRBV27
CDR3 protein: CASSLWTGGKTEAFF
CDR3 DNA: TGTGCCAGCAGTTTATGGACAGGGGGTAAAACTGAAGCTTTCTTT

D gene: TRBD2
J gene: TRBJ2-7
clone size: .
V gene: TRBV5-1
CDR3 protein: CASSERGRGYEQYF
CDR3 DNA: TGCGCCAGCAGTGAGCGGGGCCGTGGTTACGAGCAGTACTTC

D gene: .
J gene: TRBJ1-1
clone size: few
V gene: TRBV29-1
CDR3 protein: CSVGDLFSEAFF
CDR3 DNA: TGCAGCGTTGGGGACTTGTTCTCTGAAGCTTTCTTT

D gene: TRBD2
J gene: TRBJ2-3
clone size: .
V gene: TRBV6-5
CDR3 protein: CARRTRSDTQYF
CDR3 DNA: TGTGCCAGACGGACTAGAAGCGATACGCAGTATTTT